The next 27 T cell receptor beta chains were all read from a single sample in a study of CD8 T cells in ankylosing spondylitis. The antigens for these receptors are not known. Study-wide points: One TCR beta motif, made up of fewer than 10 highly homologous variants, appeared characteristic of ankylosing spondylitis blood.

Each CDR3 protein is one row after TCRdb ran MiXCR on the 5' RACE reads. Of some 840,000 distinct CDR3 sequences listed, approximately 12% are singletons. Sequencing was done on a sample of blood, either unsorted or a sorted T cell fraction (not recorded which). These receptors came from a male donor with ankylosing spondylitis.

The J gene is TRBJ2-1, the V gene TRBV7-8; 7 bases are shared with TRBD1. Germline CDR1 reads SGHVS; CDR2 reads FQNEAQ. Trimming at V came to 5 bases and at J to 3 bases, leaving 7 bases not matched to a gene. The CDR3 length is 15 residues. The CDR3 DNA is TGTGCCAGCAGCCCGACCGGGACAGTCTACAATGAGCAGTTCTTC. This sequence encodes CASSPTGTVYNEQFF. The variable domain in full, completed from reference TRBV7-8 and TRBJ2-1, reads GAGVSQSPRYKVAKRGQDVALRCDPISGHVSLFWYQQALGQGPEFLTYFQNEAQLDKSGLPSDRFFAERPEGSVSTLKIQRTQQEDSAVYLCASSPTGTVYNEQFFGPGTRLTVL.

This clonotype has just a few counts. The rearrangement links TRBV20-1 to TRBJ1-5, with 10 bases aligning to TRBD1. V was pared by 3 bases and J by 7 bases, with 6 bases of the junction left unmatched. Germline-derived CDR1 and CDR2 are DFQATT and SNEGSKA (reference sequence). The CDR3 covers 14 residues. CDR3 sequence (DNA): TGCAGTGCTAGGACGACAGGGGGCGGACAGCCCCAGCATTTT. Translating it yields CSARTTGGGQPQHF.

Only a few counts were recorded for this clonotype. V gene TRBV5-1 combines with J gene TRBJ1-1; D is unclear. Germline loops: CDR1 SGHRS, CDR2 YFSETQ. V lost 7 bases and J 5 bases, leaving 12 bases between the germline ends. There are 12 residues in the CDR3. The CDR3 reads CASSGVRTEAFF. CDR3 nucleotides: TGCGCCAGCTCCGGAGTGAGGACTGAAGCTTTCTTT.

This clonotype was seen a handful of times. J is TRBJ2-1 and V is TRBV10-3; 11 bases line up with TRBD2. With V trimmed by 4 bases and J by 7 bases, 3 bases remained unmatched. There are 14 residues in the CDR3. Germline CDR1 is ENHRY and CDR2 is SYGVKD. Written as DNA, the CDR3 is TGTGCCATCAGTGGCGCTAGCGGGGGGAATGAGCAGTTCTTC. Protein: CAISGASGGNEQFF.

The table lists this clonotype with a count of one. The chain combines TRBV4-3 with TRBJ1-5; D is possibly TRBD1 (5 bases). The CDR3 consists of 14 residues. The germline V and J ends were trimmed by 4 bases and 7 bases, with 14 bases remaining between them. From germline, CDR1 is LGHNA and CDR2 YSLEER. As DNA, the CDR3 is TGCGCCAGCAGCCTAAGCTCCCAGGGACAGCCCCAGCATTTT. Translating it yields CASSLSSQGQPQHF.

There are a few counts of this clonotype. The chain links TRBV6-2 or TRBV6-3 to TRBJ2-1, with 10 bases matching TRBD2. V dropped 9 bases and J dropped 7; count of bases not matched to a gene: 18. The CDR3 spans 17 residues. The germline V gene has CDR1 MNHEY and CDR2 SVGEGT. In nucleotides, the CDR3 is TGTGCCAGGGAGGGGCTAGCGGGAGACGACGGCCAAAATGAGCAGTTCTTC. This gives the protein CAREGLAGDDGQNEQFF.

The DNA of the CDR3 is TGTGCCAGCAGTTACTCGATCAAGGGGATCGACGGGGAGCTGTTTTTT. This translates into CASSYSIKGIDGELFF. J is TRBJ2-2 and V is TRBV6-5; a possible D gene is TRBD1 (5 bases). V was clipped by 0 bases and J by 7 bases, with 15 bases between them. The CDR3 contains 16 residues. From germline, CDR1 is MNHEY and CDR2 SVGAGI.

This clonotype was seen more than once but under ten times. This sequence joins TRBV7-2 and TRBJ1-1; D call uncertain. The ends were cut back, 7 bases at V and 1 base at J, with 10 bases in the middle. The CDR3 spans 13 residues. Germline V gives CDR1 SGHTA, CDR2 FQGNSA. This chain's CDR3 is CASTLWGNTEAFF. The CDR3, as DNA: TGTGCCAGCACCCTCTGGGGGAACACTGAAGCTTTCTTT. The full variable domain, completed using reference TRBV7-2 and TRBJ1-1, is GAGVSQSPSNKVTEKGKDVELRCDPISGHTALYWYRQSLGQGLEFLIYFQGNSAPDKSGLPSDRFSAERTGGSVSTLTIQRTQQEDSAVYLCASTLWGNTEAFFGQGTRLTVV.

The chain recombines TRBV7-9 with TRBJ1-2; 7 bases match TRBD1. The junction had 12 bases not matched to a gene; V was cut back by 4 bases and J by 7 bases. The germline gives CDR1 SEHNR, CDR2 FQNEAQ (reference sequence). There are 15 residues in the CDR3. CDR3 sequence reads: CASSSSGTAIGGYTF. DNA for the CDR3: TGTGCCAGCAGCTCCAGCGGGACAGCTATCGGTGGCTACACCTTC.

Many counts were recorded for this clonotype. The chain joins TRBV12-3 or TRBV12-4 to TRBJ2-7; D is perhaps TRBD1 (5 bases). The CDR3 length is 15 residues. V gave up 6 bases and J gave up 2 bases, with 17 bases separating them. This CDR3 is CASSPRQRLPYEQYF. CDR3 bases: TGTGCCAGCAGCCCAAGACAGCGCTTGCCCTACGAGCAGTACTTC.

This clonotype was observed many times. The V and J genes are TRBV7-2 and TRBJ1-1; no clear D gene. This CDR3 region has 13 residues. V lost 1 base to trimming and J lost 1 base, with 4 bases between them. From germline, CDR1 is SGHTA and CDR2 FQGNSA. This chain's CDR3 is CASSLVRNTEAFF. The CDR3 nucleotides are TGTGCCAGCAGCTTAGTCAGGAACACTGAAGCTTTCTTT.

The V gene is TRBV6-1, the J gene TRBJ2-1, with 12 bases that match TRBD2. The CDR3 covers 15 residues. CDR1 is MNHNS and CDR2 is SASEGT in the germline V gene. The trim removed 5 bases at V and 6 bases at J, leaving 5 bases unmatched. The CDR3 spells CASSRTSGVGNEQFF. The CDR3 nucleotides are TGTGCCAGCAGTCGGACTAGCGGGGTCGGCAATGAGCAGTTCTTC.

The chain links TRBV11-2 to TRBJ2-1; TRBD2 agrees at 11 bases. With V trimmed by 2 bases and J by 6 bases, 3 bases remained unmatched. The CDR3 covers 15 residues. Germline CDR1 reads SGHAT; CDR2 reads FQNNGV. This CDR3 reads CASSLRGLAANEQFF. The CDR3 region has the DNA TGTGCCAGCAGCTTAAGGGGACTAGCGGCCAATGAGCAGTTCTTC. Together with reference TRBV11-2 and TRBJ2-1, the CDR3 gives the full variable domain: EAGVAQSPRYKIIEKRQSVAFWCNPISGHATLYWYQQILGQGPKLLIQFQNNGVVDDSQLPKDRFSAERLKGVDSTLKIQPAKLEDSAVYLCASSLRGLAANEQFFGPGTRLTVL.

Here the CDR3 reads CASSSYHYEQYF. For the CDR3, the DNA is TGTGCCAGCAGCTCATATCACTACGAGCAGTACTTC. The V gene is TRBV5-6, the J gene TRBJ2-7; D gene uncertain. This CDR3 comprises 12 residues. Trimming pared 3 bases from V and 3 bases from J, leaving 7 bases between. Germline V CDR1 and CDR2: SGHDT, YYEEEE.

As DNA, the CDR3 is TGTGCCAGCACCCAGGGACTGGATGGCTACACCTTC. Translated, it gives CASTQGLDGYTF. J is TRBJ1-2 and V is TRBV6-6, with D possibly matching TRBD1 (5 bases). The ends were cut back, 7 bases at V and 6 bases at J, with 12 bases in the middle. The CDR3 runs 12 residues. Germline values: CDR1 MNHNY, CDR2 SVGAGI (reference sequence).

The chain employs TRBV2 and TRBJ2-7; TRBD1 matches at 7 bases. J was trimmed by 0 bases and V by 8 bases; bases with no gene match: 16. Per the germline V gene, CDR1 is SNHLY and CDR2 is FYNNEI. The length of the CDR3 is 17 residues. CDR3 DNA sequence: TGTGCCAGCCCGACCTTGAAGACAGGGCTTCCCTCCTACGAGCAGTACTTC. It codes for CASPTLKTGLPSYEQYF.

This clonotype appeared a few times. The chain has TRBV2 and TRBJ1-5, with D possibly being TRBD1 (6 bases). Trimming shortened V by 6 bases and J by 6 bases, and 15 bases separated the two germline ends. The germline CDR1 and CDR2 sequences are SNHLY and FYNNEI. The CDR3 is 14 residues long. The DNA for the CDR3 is TGTGCCAGCAGCTTGGGACATTGGGGTCAGCCCCAGCATTTT. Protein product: CASSLGHWGQPQHF.

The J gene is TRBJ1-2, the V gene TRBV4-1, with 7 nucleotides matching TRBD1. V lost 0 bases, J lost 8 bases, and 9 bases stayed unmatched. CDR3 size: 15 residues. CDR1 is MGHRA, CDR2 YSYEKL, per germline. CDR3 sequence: CASSQDIRTGDGYTF. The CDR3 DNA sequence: TGCGCCAGCAGCCAAGATATCCGCACAGGGGACGGCTACACCTTC.

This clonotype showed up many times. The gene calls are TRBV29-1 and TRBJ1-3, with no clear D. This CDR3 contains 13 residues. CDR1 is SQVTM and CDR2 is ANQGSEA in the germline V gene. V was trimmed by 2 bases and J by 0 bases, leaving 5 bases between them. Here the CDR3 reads CSVELGSGNTIYF. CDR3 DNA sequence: TGCAGCGTTGAATTGGGCTCTGGAAACACCATATATTTT.

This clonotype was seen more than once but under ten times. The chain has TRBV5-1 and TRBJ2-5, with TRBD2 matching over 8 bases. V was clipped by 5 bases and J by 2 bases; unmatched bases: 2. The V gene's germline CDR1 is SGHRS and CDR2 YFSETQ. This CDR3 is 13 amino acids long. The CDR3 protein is CASRLAVQETQYF. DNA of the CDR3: TGCGCCAGCAGACTAGCGGTTCAAGAGACCCAGTACTTC. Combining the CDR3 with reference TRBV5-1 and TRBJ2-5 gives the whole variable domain KAGVTQTPRYLIKTRGQQVTLSCSPISGHRSVSWYQQTPGQGLQFLFEYFSETQRNKGNFPGRFSGRQFSNSRSEMNVSTLELGDSALYLCASRLAVQETQYFGPGTRLLVL.

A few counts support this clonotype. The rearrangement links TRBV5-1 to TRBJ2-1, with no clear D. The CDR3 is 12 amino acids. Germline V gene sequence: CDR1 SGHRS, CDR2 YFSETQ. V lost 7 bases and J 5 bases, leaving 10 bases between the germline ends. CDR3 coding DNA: TGCGCCAGCTTTGAGTCAAACAATGAGCAGTTCTTC. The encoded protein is CASFESNNEQFF.

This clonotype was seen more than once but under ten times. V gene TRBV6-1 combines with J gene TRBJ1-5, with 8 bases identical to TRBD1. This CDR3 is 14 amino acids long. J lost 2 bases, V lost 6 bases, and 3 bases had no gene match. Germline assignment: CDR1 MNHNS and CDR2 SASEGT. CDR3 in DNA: TGTGCCAGCAGAGGACAGGGACGCAATCAGCCCCAGCATTTT. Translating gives CASRGQGRNQPQHF.

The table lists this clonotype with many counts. This CDR3 reads CASSFPLGNYNEQFF. CDR3 bases: TGTGCCAGCAGCTTCCCTCTGGGCAACTACAATGAGCAGTTCTTC. V is TRBV5-5 and J is TRBJ2-1; the D is unclear. CDR1 SGHKS and CDR2 YYEKEE come from the germline V gene (reference sequence). With 2 bases removed from V and 3 bases from J, the gap between germline ends came to 12 bases. CDR3 length: 15 amino acids.

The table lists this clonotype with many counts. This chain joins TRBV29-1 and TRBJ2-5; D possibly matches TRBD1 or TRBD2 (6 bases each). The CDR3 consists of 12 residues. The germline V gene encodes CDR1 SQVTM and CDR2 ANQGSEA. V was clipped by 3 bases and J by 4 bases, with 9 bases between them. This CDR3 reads CSVDGGTETQYF. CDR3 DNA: TGCAGCGTTGACGGGGGCACAGAGACCCAGTACTTC.

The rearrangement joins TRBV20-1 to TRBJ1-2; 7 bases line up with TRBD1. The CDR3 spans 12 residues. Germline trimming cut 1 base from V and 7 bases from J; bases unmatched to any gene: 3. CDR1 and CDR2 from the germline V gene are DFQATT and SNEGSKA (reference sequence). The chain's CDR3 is CSARVWDSGYTF. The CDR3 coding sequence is TGCAGTGCTAGAGTTTGGGACAGTGGCTACACCTTC.

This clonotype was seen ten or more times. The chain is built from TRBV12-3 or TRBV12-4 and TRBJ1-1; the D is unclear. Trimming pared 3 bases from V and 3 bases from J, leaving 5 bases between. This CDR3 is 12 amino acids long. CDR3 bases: TGTGCCAGCAGTTTCTCTCACACTGAAGCTTTCTTT. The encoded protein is CASSFSHTEAFF.

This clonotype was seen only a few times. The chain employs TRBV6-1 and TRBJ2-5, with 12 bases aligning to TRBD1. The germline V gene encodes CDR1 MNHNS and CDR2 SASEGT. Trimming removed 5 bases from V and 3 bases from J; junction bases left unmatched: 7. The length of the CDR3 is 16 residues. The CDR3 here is CASSLAGTGGEETQYF. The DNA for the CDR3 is TGTGCCAGCAGTCTCGCTGGGACAGGGGGCGAAGAGACCCAGTACTTC.